The sequence of this T cell receptor (beta chain) was determined in a study of PD-1 blockade in classical Hodgkin lymphoma. Study outcomes and limitations: At C4D1, TCR diversity had climbed significantly for CD4+ cells, though not for CD8+ cells. Excluded were patients who started nivolumab under 1 year after ASCT, a group that had lower diversity. TCR diversity at baseline was reported to be reduced in newly diagnosed patients relative to healthy donors.

Every patient had relapsed following autologous stem cell transplantation, and cohorts differed in brentuximab vedotin exposure. Investigators isolated CD4+ T cells from thawed PBMCs through magnetic negative selection. Best outcomes ranged across complete response, partial response and progressive disease. Profiled with immunoSEQ multiplex PCR; TCRdb holds only in-frame clones, not every one. Of about 8,500 clones listed, about four fifths are singletons. Details on this clone: Its cognate antigen is unknown.

V dropped 7 bases and J dropped 3; count of bases not matched to a gene: 5. There are 13 residues in the CDR3. Looked up from germline, CDR1 is LNHDA and CDR2 is SQIVND (reference sequence). The clonotype was recovered from a human donor with classical Hodgkin lymphoma. V gene TRBV19 combines with J gene TRBJ2-7, with TRBD1 identical over 8 bases. This material consisted of CD4+ T cells from blood, taken at baseline. As DNA, the CDR3 is TGTGCCAGTAATCAGGGGGCAAGCTACGAGCAGTACTTC. Protein: CASNQGASYEQYF.